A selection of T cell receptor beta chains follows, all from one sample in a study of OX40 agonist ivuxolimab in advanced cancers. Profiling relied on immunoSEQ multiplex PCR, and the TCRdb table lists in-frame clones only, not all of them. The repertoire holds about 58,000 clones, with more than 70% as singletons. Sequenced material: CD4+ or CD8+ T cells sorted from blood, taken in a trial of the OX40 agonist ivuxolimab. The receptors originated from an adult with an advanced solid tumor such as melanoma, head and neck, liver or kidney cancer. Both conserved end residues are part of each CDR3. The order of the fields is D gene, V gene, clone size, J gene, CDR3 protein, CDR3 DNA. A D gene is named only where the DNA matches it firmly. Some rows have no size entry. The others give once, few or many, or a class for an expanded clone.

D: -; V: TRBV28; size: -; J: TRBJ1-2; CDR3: CASMNPLLYGGYTF; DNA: TGTGCCAGCATGAACCCTTTATTGTACGGTGGCTACACCTTC
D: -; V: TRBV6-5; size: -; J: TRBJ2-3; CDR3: CASSWAAGAGTDTQYF; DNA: TGTGCCAGCAGTTGGGCGGCGGGGGCCGGCACAGATACGCAGTATTTT
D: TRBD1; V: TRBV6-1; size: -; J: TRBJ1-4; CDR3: CASSEAPEGGSTNEKLFF; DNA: TGTGCCAGCAGTGAAGCGCCTGAAGGGGGCTCAACTAATGAAAAACTGTTTTTT
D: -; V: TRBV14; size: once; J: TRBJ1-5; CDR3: CASSKGTASSNQPQHF; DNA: TGTGCCAGCAGCAAAGGGACGGCCAGCTCCAATCAGCCCCAGCATTTT
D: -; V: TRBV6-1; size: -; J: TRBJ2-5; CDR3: CASREGLGEQYF; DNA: TGTGCCAGCAGAGAGGGTCTTGGGGAGCAGTACTTC
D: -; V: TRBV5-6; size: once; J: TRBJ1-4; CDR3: CASSLRGGRRRSELFF; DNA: TGTGCCAGCAGCTTGAGGGGTGGTAGGAGGCGGTCAGAACTGTTTTTT
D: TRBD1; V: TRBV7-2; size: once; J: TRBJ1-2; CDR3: CASSQGGGRRGRFGYGYTF; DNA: TGTGCCAGCAGCCAGGGAGGGGGTCGCAGGGGGCGCTTTGGGTATGGCTACACCTTC
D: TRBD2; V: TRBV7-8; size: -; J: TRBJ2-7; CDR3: CASSLGSVSGATPYEQYF; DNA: TGTGCCAGCAGCTTAGGTAGTGTTAGCGGGGCCACCCCCTACGAGCAGTACTTC
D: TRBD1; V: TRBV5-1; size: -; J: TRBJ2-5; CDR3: CASSLAGQRMETQYF; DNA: TGCGCCAGCAGCTTGGCGGGACAGCGAATGGAGACCCAGTACTTC
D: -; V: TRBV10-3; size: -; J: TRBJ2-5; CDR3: CAISVGYQETQYF; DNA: TGTGCCATCAGTGTGGGTTATCAAGAGACCCAGTACTTC
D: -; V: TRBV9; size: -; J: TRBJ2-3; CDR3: CASSVGTDTQYF; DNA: TGTGCCAGCAGCGTAGGGACAGATACGCAGTATTTT
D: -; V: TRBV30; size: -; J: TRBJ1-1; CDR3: CAWSVHRSSTEAFF; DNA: TGTGCCTGGAGTGTTCACAGGAGCAGCACTGAAGCTTTCTTT
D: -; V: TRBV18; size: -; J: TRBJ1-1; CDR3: CASSGAAEAFF; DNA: TGTGCCAGCTCCGGTGCGGCTGAAGCTTTCTTT
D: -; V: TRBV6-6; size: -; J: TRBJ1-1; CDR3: CASSSAGRRSTEAFF; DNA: TGTGCCAGCAGTTCGGCAGGGCGGCGGAGCACTGAAGCTTTCTTT
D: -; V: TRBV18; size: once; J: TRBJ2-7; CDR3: CASSPGYEQYF; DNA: TGTGCCAGCTCTCCGGGCTACGAGCAGTACTTC
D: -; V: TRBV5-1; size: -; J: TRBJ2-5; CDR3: CASSLVVGAETQYF; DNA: TGCGCCAGCAGCTTGGTGGTGGGGGCAGAGACCCAGTACTTC
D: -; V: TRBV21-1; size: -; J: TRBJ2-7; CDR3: CASSKRDRGCEQYF; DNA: TGTGCCAGCAGCAAACGGGACAGGGGATGCGAGCAGTACTTC
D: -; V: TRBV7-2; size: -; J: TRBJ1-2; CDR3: CASSPSGLGVRPKNYGYTF; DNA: TGTGCCAGCAGCCCTAGCGGGTTGGGGGTTCGACCCAAAAACTATGGCTACACCTTC
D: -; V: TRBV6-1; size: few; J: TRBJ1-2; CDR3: CASSEAGPKNYGYTF; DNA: TGTGCCAGCAGTGAAGCCGGGCCCAAAAACTATGGCTACACCTTC
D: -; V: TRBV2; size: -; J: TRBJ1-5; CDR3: CASSEGLLQGGGQPQHF; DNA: TGTGCCAGCAGTGAAGGACTCCTACAGGGTGGGGGTCAGCCCCAGCATTTT
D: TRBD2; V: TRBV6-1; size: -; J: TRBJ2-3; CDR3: CASSLAGGHGDTQYF; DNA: TGTGCCAGCAGCCTAGCGGGGGGGCACGGAGATACGCAGTATTTT
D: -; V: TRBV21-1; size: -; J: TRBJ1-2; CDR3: CASSLIRDRVYGYTF; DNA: TGTGCCAGCAGCCTCATCCGGGACAGGGTCTATGGCTACACCTTC
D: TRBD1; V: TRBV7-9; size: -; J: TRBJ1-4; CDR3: CASSPGQIATNEKLFF; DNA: TGTGCCAGCAGCCCGGGACAGATTGCAACTAATGAAAAACTGTTTTTT
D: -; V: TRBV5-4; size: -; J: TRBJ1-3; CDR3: CASSLDVGNTIYF; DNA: TGTGCCAGCAGCTTGGATGTTGGAAACACCATATATTTT
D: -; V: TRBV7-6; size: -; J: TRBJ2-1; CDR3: CASTSRLSRATNEQFF; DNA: TGTGCCAGCACCTCCAGGCTATCCCGGGCAACCAATGAGCAGTTCTTC
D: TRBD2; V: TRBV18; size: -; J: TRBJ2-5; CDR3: CASSPELAGVKETQYF; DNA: TGTGCCAGCTCACCCGAACTAGCGGGGGTTAAAGAGACCCAGTACTTC
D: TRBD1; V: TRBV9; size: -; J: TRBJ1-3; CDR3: CASSRIPGQGSGNTIYF; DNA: TGTGCCAGCAGTCGGATTCCGGGACAGGGGAGTGGAAACACCATATATTTT
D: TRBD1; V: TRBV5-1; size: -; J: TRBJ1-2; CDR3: CASSPGTGTYGYTF; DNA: TGCGCCAGCAGCCCCGGGACAGGGACCTATGGCTACACCTTC
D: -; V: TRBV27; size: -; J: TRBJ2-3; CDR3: CASSSHGRGRSDTQYF; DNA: TGTGCCAGCAGTTCCCATGGGAGGGGGCGATCAGATACGCAGTATTTT
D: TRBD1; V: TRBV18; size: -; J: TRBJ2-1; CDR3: CASSPHPGQGYNEQFF; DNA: TGTGCCAGCTCACCACATCCGGGACAGGGTTACAATGAGCAGTTCTTC
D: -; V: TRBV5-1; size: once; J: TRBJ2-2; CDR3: CASSSLSTGELFF; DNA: TGCGCCAGCAGCTCCCTTAGCACCGGGGAGCTGTTTTTT